The 22 T cell receptor beta chains in this list originate from one sample, sequenced in a study of blood T cell repertoires in COVID-19. Method: immunoSEQ multiplex PCR; TCRdb's copy keeps in-frame clones and lacks some. Of some 410,000 clones in the sample, approximately 90% are singletons; the top ten hold approximately 1%. The material sequenced was PBMCs or T cells enriched from blood (not recorded which). All receptors derive from a woman in her 30s with acute COVID-19.

This chain connects TRBV21-1 to TRBJ1-1; the table's D gene call, TRBD1, was not cross checked with the DNA. TRBV21-1 counts as a pseudogene. This CDR3 has 17 amino acids. CDR3 residues: CASSDGTVAPPDTEAFF. The DNA of the CDR3 is TGTGCCAGCAGCGACGGGACAGTGGCTCCCCCGGACACTGAAGCTTTCTTT.

The chain recombines TRBV6-2 or TRBV6-3 with TRBJ1-2; D remains unclear. The CDR3 has 17 residues. CDR1 is MNHEY, CDR2 SVGEGT, per germline. V was trimmed by 0 bases and J by 4 bases, leaving 18 bases between them. The CDR3 region is CASSYSTGSTLIYGYTF. CDR3 DNA sequence: TGTGCCAGCAGTTACTCGACGGGGTCCACCCTCATCTATGGCTACACCTTC.

The chain is built from TRBV3-1 (or the pseudogene TRBV3-2) and TRBJ2-3, with D possibly matching TRBD1 (5 bases). CDR3 size: 16 residues. Germline assignment: CDR1 LGHDT and CDR2 YNNKEL (reference sequence). V lost 1 base and J lost 4, with 15 bases in between. CDR3 coding DNA: TGTGCCAGCAGCCAAGTAGGGGCAGTACCGGCAGATACGCAGTATTTT. The encoded protein is CASSQVGAVPADTQYF.

This CDR3 is CAWTTQVGYTF. The CDR3 coding sequence is TGTGCCTGGACCACACAGGTGGGCTACACCTTC. V is TRBV30 and J is TRBJ1-2, with D perhaps matching TRBD1 (5 bases). The CDR3 length is 11 residues. The germline CDR1 and CDR2 sequences are GTSNPN and SVGIG (reference sequence). V was cut by 4 bases and J by 8 bases, with 11 bases left in between.

This clone was seen only once. V gene TRBV19 combines with J gene TRBJ2-1, with 7 nucleotides matching TRBD2. CDR1 is LNHDA, CDR2 SQIVND, per germline (reference sequence). J gave up 5 bases and V 5 bases, and 6 bases lay outside the gene matches. The CDR3 length is 14 residues. The CDR3 region is CASSLKRGNNEQFF. CDR3 nucleotide sequence: TGTGCCAGTAGTCTTAAGCGGGGAAACAATGAGCAGTTCTTC. Looking up the rest from reference TRBV19 and TRBJ2-1 gives the full variable domain: DGGITQSPKYLFRKEGQNVTLSCEQNLNHDAMYWYRQDPGQGLRLIYYSQIVNDFQKGDIAEGYSVSREKKESFPLTVTSAQKNPTAFYLCASSLKRGNNEQFFGPGTRLTVL.

This chain links TRBV6-6 with TRBJ1-6, with TRBD1 identical over 8 bases. There are 15 residues in the CDR3. CDR1 MNHNY and CDR2 SVGAGI come from the germline V gene (reference sequence). Trimming cost V 6 bases and J 10 bases; bases outside gene matches: 11. The CDR3 bases are TGTGCCAGCAGGAAAGGACAGGGAGAGGAATCACCCCTCCACTTT. Translation: CASRKGQGEESPLHF.

This clone was observed a handful of times. This chain links TRBV10-1 with TRBJ1-1, with D possibly matching TRBD1 (5 bases). The CDR3 has 13 residues. The ends were cut back, 5 bases at V and 1 base at J, with 8 bases in the middle. The germline gives CDR1 WNHNN, CDR2 SYGVQD (reference sequence). CDR3 bases: TGCGCCAGCAGTCTAGGACAGAACACTGAAGCTTTCTTT. It translates to CASSLGQNTEAFF.

This rearrangement joins TRBV6-5 to TRBJ1-2; tentatively, D is TRBD1 (5 bases). This CDR3 has 15 amino acids. V lost 7 bases and J lost 4, with 19 bases in between. Germline V gene lookup returns CDR1 MNHEY and CDR2 SVGAGI. This CDR3 is CASNKSDRDFYGYTF. DNA for the CDR3: TGTGCCAGCAATAAAAGTGATAGGGACTTCTATGGCTACACCTTC.

The rearrangement uses TRBV6-5 and TRBJ1-5; the D is unclear. CDR1 is MNHEY, CDR2 SVGAGI, per germline. V lost 6 bases to trimming and J lost 0 bases, with 3 bases between them. The CDR3 has 12 amino acids. CDR3 amino acids: CASSHSNQPQHF. In DNA, the CDR3 is TGTGCCAGCAGCCATAGCAATCAGCCCCAGCATTTT.

The table lists this clone with a few counts. The genes are TRBV4-2 and TRBJ2-1; 10 bases align to TRBD2. This CDR3 is 15 amino acids long. Per the germline V gene, CDR1 is LGHNA and CDR2 is YNFKEQ. V lost 6 bases, J lost 4 bases, and 6 bases stayed unmatched. The CDR3 loop is CASRDTSGDYNEQFF. DNA of the CDR3: TGTGCCAGCAGGGATACTAGCGGGGATTACAATGAGCAGTTCTTC.

The chain has TRBV11-2 and TRBJ1-3; D unresolved. This CDR3 comprises 14 residues. Trimming removed 4 bases from V and 3 bases from J, with 10 bases in between. CDR1 is SGHAT and CDR2 is FQNNGV in the germline V gene. This CDR3 reads CASSSPHLGNTIYF. CDR3 in DNA: TGTGCCAGCAGCTCACCACATCTTGGAAACACCATATATTTT.

This chain links TRBV9 with TRBJ1-1, with 10 bases that match TRBD1. Per germline, CDR1 SGDLS and CDR2 YYNGEE. With V trimmed by 2 bases and J by 5 bases, 3 bases remained unmatched. This CDR3 comprises 14 residues. CDR3 residues: CASSVGQGKTEAFF. CDR3 sequence (DNA): TGTGCCAGCAGCGTGGGACAGGGGAAGACTGAAGCTTTCTTT.

The rearrangement uses TRBV30 and TRBJ2-5; D perhaps matches TRBD2 (6 bases). Trimming pared 2 bases from V and 4 bases from J, leaving 8 bases between. Germline V gene data show CDR1 as GTSNPN and CDR2 as SVGIG (reference sequence). CDR3 length: 12 residues. Written as DNA, the CDR3 is TGTGCCTGGAGTCGGGGAGGAGAGACCCAGTACTTC. This encodes CAWSRGGETQYF.

The chain has TRBV1 and TRBJ1-5; the table gives TRBD1 as D, unverified against the DNA. TRBV1 is recorded as a pseudogene. The CDR3 length is 18 residues. The CDR3 loop is CTSSQDRARPLSNQPQHF. CDR3 in DNA: TGCACCAGCTCCCAGGACAGGGCGCGACCCCTTAGCAATCAGCCCCAGCATTTT.

The CDR3 DNA is TGTGCCAGCAGTGAATCGGCAGGATCGAGCTCCTATAATTCACCCCTCCACTTT. Translating it yields CASSESAGSSSYNSPLHF. The chain is built from TRBV6-1 and TRBJ1-6; unclear D gene. Trimming stripped 2 bases from V and 0 bases from J, with 14 bases between. The germline gives CDR1 MNHNS, CDR2 SASEGT. The CDR3 covers 18 residues.

The V and J genes are TRBV7-2 and TRBJ1-1; a possible D gene is TRBD1 (6 bases). This CDR3 has 15 amino acids. V was cut by 5 bases and J by 0 bases, with 13 bases left in between. Looked up from germline, CDR1 is SGHTA and CDR2 is FQGNSA. Here the CDR3 DNA reads TGTGCCAGCAGCCCACTCGGGACACTGAACACTGAAGCTTTCTTT. Residues: CASSPLGTLNTEAFF.

CDR3 residues: CASSTGTGQSNTEAFF. In DNA, the CDR3 is TGTGCCAGCAGCACCGGGACAGGGCAATCGAACACTGAAGCTTTCTTT. V gene TRBV9 combines with J gene TRBJ1-1; TRBD1 matches at 9 bases. The CDR3 extends over 16 amino acids. V gave up 4 bases and J gave up 1 base; unmatched junction bases: 8. CDR1 and CDR2 (germline): SGDLS, YYNGEE.

The chain links TRBV5-1 to TRBJ1-1, with D perhaps TRBD1 (5 bases). Per the germline V gene, CDR1 is SGHRS and CDR2 is YFSETQ. The CDR3 is 14 residues long. V lost 5 bases and J lost 0, with 11 bases in between. Here the CDR3 DNA reads TGCGCCAGCAGATTTGACAGCATGAACACTGAAGCTTTCTTT. It specifies CASRFDSMNTEAFF.

The chain joins TRBV7-2 to TRBJ1-1, with 7 bases aligning to TRBD1. J lost 5 bases, V lost 8 bases, and 8 bases had no gene match. Germline V lookup: CDR1 SGHTA, CDR2 FQGNSA. The CDR3 spans 13 residues. Here the CDR3 DNA reads TGTGCCAGCGCGACTTCAGGGGGGACTGAAGCTTTCTTT. It specifies CASATSGGTEAFF.

Only a few counts were recorded for this clone. The chain couples TRBV6-1 to TRBJ1-1; no definite D call. Trimming shortened V by 3 bases and J by 0 bases, and 11 bases separated the two germline ends. The CDR3 runs to 15 residues. Germline CDR1 and CDR2: MNHNS and SASEGT. CDR3 DNA: TGTGCCAGCAGTGATGAGCGGAAACTGAACACTGAAGCTTTCTTT. Translation gives CASSDERKLNTEAFF.

This clone was found a few times. This chain joins TRBV3-1 (or the pseudogene TRBV3-2) and TRBJ1-2; 8 nucleotides align to TRBD1. The CDR3 is made up of 15 amino acids. Unmatched junction bases numbered 11, after V lost 4 bases and J lost 7 bases. CDR1 LGHDT and CDR2 YNNKEL come from the germline V gene (reference sequence). CDR3 loop: CASSRLDRVMGGYTF. CDR3 nucleotides: TGTGCCAGCAGCCGACTGGACAGGGTAATGGGTGGCTACACCTTC.

This chain links TRBV5-1 with TRBJ2-7; unclear D gene. Deletions cut 5 bases from V and 0 bases from J, with 6 bases between. CDR1 and CDR2 from the germline V gene are SGHRS and YFSETQ. There are 12 residues in the CDR3. The CDR3 DNA reads TGCGCCAGCAGATATAGCTCCTACGAGCAGTACTTC. Its protein product is CASRYSSYEQYF.